These T cell receptor beta chains were read from a single sample in a study of blood T cells in healthy people across ages. TCRdb recomputed calls from the 5' RACE reads with MiXCR, one row per CDR3 protein. The sample holds roughly 700,000 distinct CDR3 sequences, over 45% seen once. The specimen was blood. These receptors were taken from a woman aged 55 to 70 in good health. The CDR3 runs from the conserved cysteine through the conserved F or W. Each record gives: CDR3 protein, CDR3 DNA, CDR3 length, D gene, J gene, clone size, V gene. D genes are given only for firm matches. Clone size is not always given. Where it is, it says once, few, many or a class for expanded clones.

CASSAFRVSYEQYF	TGTGCCAGCAGCGCCTTCAGGGTATCCTACGAGCAGTACTTC	14	NA	TRBJ2-7	NA	TRBV7-2
CASSFQGAEEKLFF	TGCGCCAGCAGCTTCCAGGGGGCGGAGGAAAAACTGTTTTTT	14	TRBD1	TRBJ1-4	few	TRBV5-1
CASSEGLGFTDTQYF	TGCGCCAGCAGCGAGGGGCTTGGCTTCACAGATACGCAGTATTTT	15	NA	TRBJ2-3	NA	TRBV10-1
CASSFRQSYSEQYF	TGTGCCAGCAGTTTCCGACAGAGCTACTCCGAGCAGTACTTC	14	NA	TRBJ2-7	NA	TRBV28
CSARASLGGGETQYF	TGCAGTGCCCGCGCCTCCTTAGGGGGCGGGGAGACCCAGTACTTC	15	TRBD1	TRBJ2-5	NA	TRBV20-1
CASSLAGTIVYEQYF	TGTGCCAGCAGCTTAGCGGGGACTATTGTCTACGAGCAGTACTTC	15	TRBD2	TRBJ2-7	NA	TRBV7-2
CSAKDRGLGYGYTF	TGCAGTGCTAAGGACAGGGGGCTGGGCTATGGCTACACCTTC	14	TRBD1	TRBJ1-2	NA	TRBV20-1
CASKRQSDEQYF	TGTGCCAGCAAGAGACAGTCCGACGAGCAGTACTTC	12	NA	TRBJ2-7	few	TRBV6-6
CASSPLGLEDTDTQYF	TGTGCCAGCAGCCCCCTCGGACTCGAAGACACAGATACGCAGTATTTT	16	NA	TRBJ2-3	NA	TRBV3-1
CASSHNRETQYF	TGTGCCAGCAGCCATAATCGCGAGACCCAGTACTTC	12	NA	TRBJ2-5	NA	TRBV14
CAITRSLQGYNEQYF	TGTGCCATCACCAGAAGCCTACAGGGATACAATGAGCAGTACTTC	15	NA	TRBJ2-5	NA	TRBV10-3
CSARLAGTYNEQFF	TGCAGTGCTAGATTAGCGGGAACCTACAATGAGCAGTTCTTC	14	TRBD2	TRBJ2-1	NA	TRBV20-1
CSVRWGQETQYF	TGCAGCGTAAGGTGGGGACAAGAGACCCAGTACTTC	12	NA	TRBJ2-5	once	TRBV29-1
CATSRAGPLGYEQYF	TGTGCCACCAGCAGAGCTGGGCCCCTAGGCTACGAGCAGTACTTC	15	NA	TRBJ2-7	NA	TRBV15
CASSQMVLGEQYF	TGTGCCAGCAGCCAAATGGTTTTAGGCGAGCAGTACTTC	13	NA	TRBJ2-7	NA	TRBV3-1
CASTLATRPPYEQYF	TGCGCCAGCACGTTAGCCACCAGGCCACCCTACGAGCAGTACTTC	15	NA	TRBJ2-7	NA	TRBV5-1
CASSSSGQDRYNEQFF	TGTGCCAGCAGTTCCTCGGGACAGGACCGCTACAATGAGCAGTTCTTC	16	TRBD1	TRBJ2-1	NA	TRBV28
CASSTGQIYEQYF	TGTGCCAGCAGTACCGGACAGATCTACGAGCAGTACTTC	13	NA	TRBJ2-7	once	TRBV2
CASSEGRRNTEAFF	TGTGCCAGCAGCGAGGGACGGCGGAACACTGAAGCTTTCTTT	14	NA	TRBJ1-1	NA	TRBV25-1
CASSLGGSLSDTQYF	TGCGCCAGCAGCTTAGGAGGGTCCCTCTCAGATACGCAGTATTTT	15	NA	TRBJ2-3	NA	TRBV11-3
CASSPTGLIKETQYF	TGTGCCAGCAGTCCGACAGGTCTCATTAAAGAGACCCAGTACTTC	15	NA	TRBJ2-5	few	TRBV7-2
CSVEGRIQETQYF	TGCAGCGTTGAGGGCCGGATCCAAGAGACCCAGTACTTC	13	NA	TRBJ2-5	many	TRBV29-1
CASSPGEGNQPQHF	TGTGCCAGCTCACCAGGGGAGGGCAATCAGCCCCAGCATTTT	14	NA	TRBJ1-5	NA	TRBV18
CAWSYRGDTQYF	TGTGCCTGGAGCTATAGGGGGGATACGCAGTATTTT	12	NA	TRBJ2-3	NA	TRBV30
CASSDGTSGPYEQYF	TGTGCCAGCAGCGACGGGACTAGCGGACCCTACGAGCAGTACTTC	15	TRBD2	TRBJ2-7	NA	TRBV5-4
CASSREAGNIQYF	TGTGCCAGCAGCAGAGAAGCGGGAAACATTCAGTACTTC	13	NA	TRBJ2-4	few	TRBV5-5
CASQREAPNEQFF	TGTGCCAGCCAAAGAGAGGCCCCCAATGAGCAGTTCTTC	13	NA	TRBJ2-1	NA	TRBV11-1
CASSPYLSGGVYEQYF	TGTGCCAGCAGTCCTTATCTATCGGGAGGGGTCTACGAGCAGTACTTC	16	TRBD2	TRBJ2-7	few	TRBV7-2
CASRGAGGRNEQFF	TGTGCCAGCAGGGGAGCGGGAGGTCGGAATGAGCAGTTCTTC	14	TRBD2	TRBJ2-1	NA	TRBV6-1
CSARASGRPNNEQFF	TGCAGTGCTAGAGCCAGCGGGAGGCCAAACAATGAGCAGTTCTTC	15	TRBD2	TRBJ2-1	few	TRBV20-1
CASSLVALSGETQYF	TGTGCCAGCAGCTTAGTTGCTCTGTCAGGGGAGACCCAGTACTTC	15	NA	TRBJ2-5	NA	TRBV7-9
CASSLREEQFF	TGTGCCAGCAGTTTACGGGAAGAGCAGTTCTTC	11	NA	TRBJ2-1	NA	TRBV12-3/TRBV12-4
CASNLSGDEQFF	TGTGCCAGCAACCTTAGCGGGGATGAGCAGTTCTTC	12	TRBD2	TRBJ2-1	NA	TRBV27
CATSYLSGNYGYTF	TGTGCCACCAGCTACCTGAGCGGAAACTATGGCTACACCTTC	14	NA	TRBJ1-2	NA	TRBV15
CASSEQGLYEQYF	TGTGCCAGCAGTGAACAGGGGCTATACGAGCAGTACTTC	13	NA	TRBJ2-7	few	TRBV25-1
CASSQVAGTLSYEQYF	TGTGCCAGCAGCCAAGTCGCGGGAACTCTTTCCTACGAGCAGTACTTC	16	NA	TRBJ2-7	few	TRBV14
CSAIRTSGSFSTDTQYF	TGCAGTGCTATACGGACTAGCGGGAGTTTCTCCACAGATACGCAGTATTTT	17	TRBD2	TRBJ2-3	many	TRBV20-1
CASKRDTASYNEQFF	TGTGCCAGCAAGCGGGACACAGCCTCCTACAATGAGCAGTTCTTC	15	NA	TRBJ2-1	NA	TRBV27
CASRRSGTGSYEQYF	TGTGCCAGCAGACGTTCCGGGACAGGCTCCTACGAGCAGTACTTC	15	TRBD1	TRBJ2-7	NA	TRBV6-2/TRBV6-3
CASSTLPRDFPEAKQFF	TGTGCCAGCAGCACGCTACCCCGGGACTTCCCTGAGGCCAAGCAGTTCTTC	17	NA	TRBJ2-1	few	TRBV7-2
CASRATGTNSPLHF	TGTGCCAGCAGGGCAACAGGGACCAATTCACCCCTCCACTTT	14	NA	TRBJ1-6	NA	TRBV2
CASSVGTGDYGYTF	TGTGCCAGCAGTGTTGGGACAGGGGACTATGGCTACACCTTC	14	TRBD1	TRBJ1-2	few	TRBV2
CASSSTYRYEQYF	TGTGCCAGCTCATCCACCTACAGGTACGAGCAGTACTTC	13	NA	TRBJ2-7	NA	TRBV18
CASRVTGGYGYTF	TGTGCCAGCAGGGTGACAGGGGGTTATGGCTACACCTTC	13	TRBD1	TRBJ1-2	few	TRBV28
CASSAGTVREQYF	TGTGCCAGCAGTGCCGGGACAGTCCGCGAGCAGTACTTC	13	TRBD1	TRBJ2-7	NA	TRBV28
CSARDNSGNTIYF	TGCAGTGCTAGAGATAATTCTGGAAACACCATATATTTT	13	NA	TRBJ1-3	few	TRBV20-1
CSVDWGGPAWDEQFF	TGCAGTGTCGACTGGGGAGGACCGGCCTGGGATGAGCAGTTCTTC	15	NA	TRBJ2-1	few	TRBV20-1
CASRGRTGVSYEQYF	TGTGCCAGCAGAGGGAGGACAGGGGTGTCCTACGAGCAGTACTTC	15	TRBD1	TRBJ2-7	NA	TRBV27
CASSQSGPSYEQYF	TGCGCCAGCAGCCAAAGCGGTCCGAGTTACGAGCAGTACTTC	14	NA	TRBJ2-7	NA	TRBV4-3
CSVGWMGAGEAFF	TGCAGCGTTGGGTGGATGGGGGCAGGTGAAGCTTTCTTT	13	NA	TRBJ1-1	NA	TRBV29-1
CASISDRGMVKNEQFF	TGTGCCAGCATCTCCGACAGGGGGATGGTTAAAAATGAGCAGTTCTTC	16	TRBD1	TRBJ2-1	NA	TRBV12-3/TRBV12-4
CASSNTMGTAQETQYF	TGTGCCAGCAGCAATACTATGGGGACAGCCCAAGAGACCCAGTACTTC	16	TRBD1	TRBJ2-5	NA	TRBV11-2
CASSRLAGASNEQFF	TGTGCCAGCTCACGACTAGCGGGAGCCTCCAATGAGCAGTTCTTC	15	TRBD2	TRBJ2-1	NA	TRBV18
CASSISLGQSYEQYF	TGTGCCAGCAGTATTTCGTTGGGGCAATCCTACGAGCAGTACTTC	15	NA	TRBJ2-7	many	TRBV7-2
CASSVGGADTQYF	TGTGCCAGCAGCGTGGGGGGGGCAGATACGCAGTATTTT	13	TRBD2	TRBJ2-3	many	TRBV9
CASSFGGVTSGSNEQFF	TGCGCCAGCAGCTTTGGTGGAGTGACTAGCGGAAGCAATGAGCAGTTCTTC	17	TRBD2	TRBJ2-1	NA	TRBV5-1
CASSLPVGKLWEQFF	TGTGCCAGCAGCTTACCGGTCGGGAAACTCTGGGAGCAGTTCTTC	15	NA	TRBJ2-1	many	TRBV7-9
CASILGGNQPQHF	TGTGCCAGCATCTTGGGGGGCAATCAGCCCCAGCATTTT	13	NA	TRBJ1-5	NA	TRBV6-6
CASSSGGGGYTF	TGTGCCAGCAGTTCCGGGGGAGGAGGCTACACCTTC	12	NA	TRBJ1-2	few	TRBV27